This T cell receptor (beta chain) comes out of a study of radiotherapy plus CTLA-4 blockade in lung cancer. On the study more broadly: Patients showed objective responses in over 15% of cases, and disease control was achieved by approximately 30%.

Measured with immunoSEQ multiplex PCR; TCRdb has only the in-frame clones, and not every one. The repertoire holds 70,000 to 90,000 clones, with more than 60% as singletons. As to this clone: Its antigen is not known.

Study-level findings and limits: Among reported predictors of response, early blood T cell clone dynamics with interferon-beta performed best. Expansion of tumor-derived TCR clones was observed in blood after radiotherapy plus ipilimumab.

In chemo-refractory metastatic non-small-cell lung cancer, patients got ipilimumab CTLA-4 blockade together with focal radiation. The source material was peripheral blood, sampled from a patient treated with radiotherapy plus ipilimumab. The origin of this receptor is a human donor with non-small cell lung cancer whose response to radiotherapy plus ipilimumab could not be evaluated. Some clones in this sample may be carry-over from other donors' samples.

The CDR3, as DNA: TGCGCCAGCAGCTCACAGGGGAGTTGGACTGAAGCTTTCTTT. This sequence encodes CASSSQGSWTEAFF. The chain carries TRBV5-1 and TRBJ1-1; TRBD1 agrees at 7 bases. Germline trimming cut 3 bases from V and 5 bases from J; bases unmatched to any gene: 7. Per germline, CDR1 SGHRS and CDR2 YFSETQ. The CDR3 loop spans 14 amino acids. Combining the CDR3 with reference TRBV5-1 and TRBJ1-1 gives the whole variable domain KAGVTQTPRYLIKTRGQQVTLSCSPISGHRSVSWYQQTPGQGLQFLFEYFSETQRNKGNFPGRFSGRQFSNSRSEMNVSTLELGDSALYLCASSSQGSWTEAFFGQGTRLTVV.